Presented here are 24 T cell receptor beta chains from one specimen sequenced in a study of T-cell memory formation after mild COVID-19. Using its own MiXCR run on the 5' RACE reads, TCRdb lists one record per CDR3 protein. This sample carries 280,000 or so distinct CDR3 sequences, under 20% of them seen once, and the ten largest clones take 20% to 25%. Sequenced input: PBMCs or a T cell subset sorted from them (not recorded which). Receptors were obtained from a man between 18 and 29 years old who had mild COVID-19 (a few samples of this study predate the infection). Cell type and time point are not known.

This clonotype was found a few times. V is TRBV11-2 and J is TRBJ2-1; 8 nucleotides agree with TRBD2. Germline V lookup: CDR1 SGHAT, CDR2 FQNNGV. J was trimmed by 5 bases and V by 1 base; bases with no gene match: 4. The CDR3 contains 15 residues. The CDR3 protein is CASSLAGGPNNEQFF. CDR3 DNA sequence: TGTGCCAGCAGCTTAGCGGGGGGGCCCAACAATGAGCAGTTCTTC.

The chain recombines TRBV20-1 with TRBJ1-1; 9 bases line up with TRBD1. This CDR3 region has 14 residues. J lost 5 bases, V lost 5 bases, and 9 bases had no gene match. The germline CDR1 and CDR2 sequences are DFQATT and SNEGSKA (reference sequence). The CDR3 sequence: CSALQGQGRTEAFF. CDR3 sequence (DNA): TGCAGTGCTCTTCAGGGACAGGGCAGGACTGAAGCTTTCTTT.

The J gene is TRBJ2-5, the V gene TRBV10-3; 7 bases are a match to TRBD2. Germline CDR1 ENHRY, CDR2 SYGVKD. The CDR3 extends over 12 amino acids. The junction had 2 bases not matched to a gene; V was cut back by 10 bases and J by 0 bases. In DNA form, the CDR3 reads TGTGCCAGCGGGGGTTACCAAGAGACCCAGTACTTC. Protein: CASGGYQETQYF.

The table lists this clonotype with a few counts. CDR3 DNA: TGTGCCAGCAGCACTCAGGGCTTAGAGCAGTTCTTC. It translates to CASSTQGLEQFF. V usage is TRBV7-2 and J usage is TRBJ2-1; TRBD1 is a possible D gene (5 bases). CDR3 length equals 12 residues. Trimming cost V 5 bases and J 10 bases, with 12 bases left between them. Germline assignment: CDR1 SGHTA and CDR2 FQGNSA.

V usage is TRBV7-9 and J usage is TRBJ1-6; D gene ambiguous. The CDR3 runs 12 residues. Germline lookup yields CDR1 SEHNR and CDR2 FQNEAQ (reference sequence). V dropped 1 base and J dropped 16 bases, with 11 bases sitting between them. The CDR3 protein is CASSLDRRQLHF. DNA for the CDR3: TGTGCCAGCAGCTTAGATAGGAGACAACTCCACTTT. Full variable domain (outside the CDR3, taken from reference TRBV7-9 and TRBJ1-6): DTGVSQNPRHKITKRGQNVTFRCDPISEHNRLYWYRQTLGQGPEFLTYFQNEAQLEKSRLLSDRFSAERPKGSFSTLEIQRTEQGDSAMYLCASSLDRRQLHFGNGTRLTVT.

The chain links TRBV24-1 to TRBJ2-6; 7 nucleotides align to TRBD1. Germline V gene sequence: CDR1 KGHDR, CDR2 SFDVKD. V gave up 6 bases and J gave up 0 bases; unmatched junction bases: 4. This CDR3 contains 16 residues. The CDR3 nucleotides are TGTGCCACCAGTAGATACAGGGGCTCTGGGGCCAACGTCCTGACTTTC. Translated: CATSRYRGSGANVLTF.

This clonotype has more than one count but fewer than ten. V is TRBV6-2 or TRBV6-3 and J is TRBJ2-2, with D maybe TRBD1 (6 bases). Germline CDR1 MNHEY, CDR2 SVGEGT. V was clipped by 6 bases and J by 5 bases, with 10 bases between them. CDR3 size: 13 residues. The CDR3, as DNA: TGTGCCAGCAGATCCCAGGGGACCGGGGAGCTGTTTTTT. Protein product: CASRSQGTGELFF.

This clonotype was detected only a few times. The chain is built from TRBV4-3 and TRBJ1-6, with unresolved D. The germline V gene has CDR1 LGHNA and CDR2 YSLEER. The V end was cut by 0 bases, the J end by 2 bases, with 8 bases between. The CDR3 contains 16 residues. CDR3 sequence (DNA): TGCGCCAGCAGCCAAGATCTACGGACCTATAATTCACCCCTCCACTTT. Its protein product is CASSQDLRTYNSPLHF.

CDR3 in DNA: TGCAGTGCTAGAGATAGGAGCAGGACCTACGAGCAGTACTTC. This encodes CSARDRSRTYEQYF. The chain couples TRBV20-1 to TRBJ2-7; D remains ambiguous. The CDR3 loop spans 14 amino acids. Germline assignment: CDR1 DFQATT and CDR2 SNEGSKA (reference sequence). With 0 bases removed from V and 2 bases from J, the gap between germline ends came to 11 bases.

The DNA of the CDR3 is TGTGCCACCCGGTTGGGGGGCTTTGGTACCGGGGAGCTGTTTTTT. Its protein product is CATRLGGFGTGELFF. The rearrangement links TRBV7-2 to TRBJ2-2; D assignment may be TRBD1 or TRBD2 (6 bases each). From germline, CDR1 is SGHTA and CDR2 FQGNSA. V was shortened by 10 bases and J by 5 bases, with 20 bases between the two germline ends. This CDR3 spans 15 amino acids.

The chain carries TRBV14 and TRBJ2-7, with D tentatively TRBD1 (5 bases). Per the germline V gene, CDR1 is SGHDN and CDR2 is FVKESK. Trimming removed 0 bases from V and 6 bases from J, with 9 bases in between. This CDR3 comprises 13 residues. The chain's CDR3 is CASSQDRRGEQYF. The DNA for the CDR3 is TGTGCCAGCAGCCAAGATCGTAGGGGCGAGCAGTACTTC.

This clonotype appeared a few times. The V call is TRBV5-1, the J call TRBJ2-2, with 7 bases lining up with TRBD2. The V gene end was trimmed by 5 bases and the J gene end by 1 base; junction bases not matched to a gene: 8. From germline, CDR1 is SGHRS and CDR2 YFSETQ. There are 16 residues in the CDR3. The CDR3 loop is CASSSRLAVNTGELFF. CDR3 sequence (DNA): TGCGCCAGCAGTTCACGCCTAGCGGTGAACACCGGGGAGCTGTTTTTT.

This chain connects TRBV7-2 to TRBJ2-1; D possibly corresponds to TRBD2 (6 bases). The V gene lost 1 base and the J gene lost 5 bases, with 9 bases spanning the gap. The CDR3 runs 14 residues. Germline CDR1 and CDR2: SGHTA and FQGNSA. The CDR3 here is CASSLELADNEQFF. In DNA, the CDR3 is TGTGCCAGCAGCTTAGAGTTAGCGGACAATGAGCAGTTCTTC.

The CDR3 region has the DNA TGTGCCAGCAGCCCCGGGGGCCTCTACGTAGATACGCAGTATTTT. It codes for CASSPGGLYVDTQYF. The V call is TRBV12-3 or TRBV12-4, the J call TRBJ2-3; D possibly uses TRBD1 or TRBD2 (6 bases each). V was clipped by 6 bases and J by 5 bases, with 18 bases between them. The CDR3 has 15 residues.

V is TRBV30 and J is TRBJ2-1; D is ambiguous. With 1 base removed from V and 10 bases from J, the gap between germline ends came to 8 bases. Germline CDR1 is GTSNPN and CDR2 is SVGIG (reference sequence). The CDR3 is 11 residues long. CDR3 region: CAWSGRSEQFF. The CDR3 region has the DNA TGTGCCTGGAGTGGAAGGTCCGAGCAGTTCTTC.

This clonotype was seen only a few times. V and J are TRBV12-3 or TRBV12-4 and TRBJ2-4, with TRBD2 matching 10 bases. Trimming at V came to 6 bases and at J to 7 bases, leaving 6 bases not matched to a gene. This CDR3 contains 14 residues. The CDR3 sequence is CASSPTSGSNIQYF. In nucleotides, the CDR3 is TGTGCCAGCAGCCCGACTAGCGGGTCCAACATTCAGTACTTC.

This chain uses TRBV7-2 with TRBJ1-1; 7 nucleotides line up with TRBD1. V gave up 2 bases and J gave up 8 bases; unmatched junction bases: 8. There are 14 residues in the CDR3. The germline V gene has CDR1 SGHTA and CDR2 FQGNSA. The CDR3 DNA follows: TGTGCCAGCAGCTTAAGCGCGAGGGGGCTCGAAGCTTTCTTT. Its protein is CASSLSARGLEAFF.

The CDR3 protein is CASSFRTRLIVGGYTF. CDR3 nucleotides: TGTGCCAGCAGTTTTCGGACGAGGCTTATAGTCGGTGGCTACACCTTC. The chain combines TRBV6-2 or TRBV6-3 with TRBJ1-2; D unclear. Germline loops: CDR1 MNHEY, CDR2 SVGEGT. Between the trimmed V and J ends, which lost 4 bases and 7 bases, there was a span of 22 bases. This CDR3 contains 16 residues.

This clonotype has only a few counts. DNA for the CDR3: TGTGCCAGCAGCTCCCGCGGGGGCCCGACGGGTGAGCAGTTCTTC. This gives the protein CASSSRGGPTGEQFF. The chain couples TRBV7-9 to TRBJ2-1; possibly TRBD2 for D (7 bases). The CDR3 contains 15 residues. From germline, CDR1 is SEHNR and CDR2 FQNEAQ (reference sequence). V was trimmed by 4 bases and J by 9 bases, leaving 19 bases between them.

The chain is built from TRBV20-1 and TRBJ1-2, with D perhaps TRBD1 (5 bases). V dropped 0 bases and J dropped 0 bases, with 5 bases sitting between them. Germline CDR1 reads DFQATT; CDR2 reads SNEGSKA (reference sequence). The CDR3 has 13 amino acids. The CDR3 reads CSAREQANYGYTF. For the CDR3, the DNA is TGCAGTGCTAGAGAACAGGCTAACTATGGCTACACCTTC.

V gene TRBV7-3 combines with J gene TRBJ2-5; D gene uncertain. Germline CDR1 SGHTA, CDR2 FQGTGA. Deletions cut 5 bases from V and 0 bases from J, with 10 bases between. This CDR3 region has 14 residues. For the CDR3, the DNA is TGTGCCAGCAGCCTTCGCAATGACCAAGAGACCCAGTACTTC. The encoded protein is CASSLRNDQETQYF.

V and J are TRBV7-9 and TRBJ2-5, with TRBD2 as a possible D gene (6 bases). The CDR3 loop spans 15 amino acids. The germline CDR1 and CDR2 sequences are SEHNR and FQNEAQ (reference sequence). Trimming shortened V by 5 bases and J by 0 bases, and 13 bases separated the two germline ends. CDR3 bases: TGTGCCAGCAGCCTCCGGGGGAGCGACCAAGAGACCCAGTACTTC. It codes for CASSLRGSDQETQYF. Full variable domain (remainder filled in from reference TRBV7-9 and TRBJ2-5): DTGVSQNPRHKITKRGQNVTFRCDPISEHNRLYWYRQTLGQGPEFLTYFQNEAQLEKSRLLSDRFSAERPKGSFSTLEIQRTEQGDSAMYLCASSLRGSDQETQYFGPGTRLLVL.

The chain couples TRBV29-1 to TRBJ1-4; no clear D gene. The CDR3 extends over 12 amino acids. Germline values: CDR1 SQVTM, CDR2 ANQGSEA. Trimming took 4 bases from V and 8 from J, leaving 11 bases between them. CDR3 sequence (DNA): TGCAGCGTTGCTCAAGTCGGGGAAAAACTGTTTTTT. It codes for CSVAQVGEKLFF.

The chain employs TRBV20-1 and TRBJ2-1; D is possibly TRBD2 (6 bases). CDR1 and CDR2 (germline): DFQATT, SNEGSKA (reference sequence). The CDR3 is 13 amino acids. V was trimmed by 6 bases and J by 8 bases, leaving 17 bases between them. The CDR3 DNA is TGCAGTGCCCCTCGACTAGTCCGGGATGAGCAGTTCTTC. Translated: CSAPRLVRDEQFF.